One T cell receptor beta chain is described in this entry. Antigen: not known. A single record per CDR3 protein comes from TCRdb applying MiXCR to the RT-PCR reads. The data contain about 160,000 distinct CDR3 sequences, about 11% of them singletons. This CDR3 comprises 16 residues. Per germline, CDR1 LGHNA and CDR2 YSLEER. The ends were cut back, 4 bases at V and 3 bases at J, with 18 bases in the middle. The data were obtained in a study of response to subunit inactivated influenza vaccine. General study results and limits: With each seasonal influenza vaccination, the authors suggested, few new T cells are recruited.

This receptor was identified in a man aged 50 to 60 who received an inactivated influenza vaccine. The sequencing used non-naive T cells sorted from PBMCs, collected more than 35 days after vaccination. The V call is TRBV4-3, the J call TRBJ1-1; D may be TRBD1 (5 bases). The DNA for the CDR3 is TGCGCCAGCAGCCCCGGGACCCCGTTGTGGGACACTGAAGCTTTCTTT. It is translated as CASSPGTPLWDTEAFF.